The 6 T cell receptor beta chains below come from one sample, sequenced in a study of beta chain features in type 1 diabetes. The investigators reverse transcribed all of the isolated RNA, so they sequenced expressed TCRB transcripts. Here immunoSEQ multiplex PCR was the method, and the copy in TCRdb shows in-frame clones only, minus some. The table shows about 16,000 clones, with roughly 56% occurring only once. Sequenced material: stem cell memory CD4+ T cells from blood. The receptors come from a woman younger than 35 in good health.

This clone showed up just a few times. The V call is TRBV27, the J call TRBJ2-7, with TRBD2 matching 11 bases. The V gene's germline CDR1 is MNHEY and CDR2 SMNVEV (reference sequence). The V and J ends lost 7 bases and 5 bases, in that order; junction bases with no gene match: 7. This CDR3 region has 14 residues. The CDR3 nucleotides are TGTGCCAGCACCTCGCTAGCGGGGGGTCACGAGCAGTACTTC. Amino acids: CASTSLAGGHEQYF.

CDR3 in amino acids: CASSQWDSPQETQYF. Here the CDR3 DNA reads TGTGCCAGCTCACAATGGGACAGTCCCCAAGAGACCCAGTACTTC. The chain carries TRBV18 and TRBJ2-5; 7 bases are a match to TRBD1. Looked up from germline, CDR1 is KGHSH and CDR2 is LQKENI. The CDR3 has 15 residues. V was pared by 4 bases and J by 1 base, with 6 bases of the junction left unmatched.

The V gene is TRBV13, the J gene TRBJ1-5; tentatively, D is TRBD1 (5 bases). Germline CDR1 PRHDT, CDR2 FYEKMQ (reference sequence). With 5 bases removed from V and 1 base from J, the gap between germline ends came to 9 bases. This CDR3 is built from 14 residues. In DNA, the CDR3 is TGTGCCAGCAGCCCCGGGGGAAGCAATCAGCCCCAGCATTTT. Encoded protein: CASSPGGSNQPQHF.

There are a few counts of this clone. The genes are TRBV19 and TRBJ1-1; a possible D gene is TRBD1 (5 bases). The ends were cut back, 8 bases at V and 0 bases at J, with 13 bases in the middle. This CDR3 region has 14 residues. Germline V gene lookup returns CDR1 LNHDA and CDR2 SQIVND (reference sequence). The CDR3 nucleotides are TGTGCCAGTTTCCGGGGGGTGATGAACACTGAAGCTTTCTTT. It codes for CASFRGVMNTEAFF.

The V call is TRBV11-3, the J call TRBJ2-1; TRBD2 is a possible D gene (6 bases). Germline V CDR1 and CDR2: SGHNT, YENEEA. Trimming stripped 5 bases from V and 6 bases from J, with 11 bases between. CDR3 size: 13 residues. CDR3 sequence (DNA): TGTGCCAGCAGCATAGGGACTCCCAATGAGCAGTTCTTC. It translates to CASSIGTPNEQFF.

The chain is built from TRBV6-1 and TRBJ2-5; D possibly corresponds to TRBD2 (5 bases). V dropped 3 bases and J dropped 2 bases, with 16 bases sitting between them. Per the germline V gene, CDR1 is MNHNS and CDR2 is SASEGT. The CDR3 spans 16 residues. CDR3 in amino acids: CASSELLTPGQETQYF. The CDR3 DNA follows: TGTGCCAGCAGTGAGTTGTTAACACCGGGACAAGAGACCCAGTACTTC.